This T cell receptor beta chain is from a study of blood T cell repertoires in COVID-19. Across the whole study: Sources were T cells, B-cell-depleted T cells, or PBMCs; the material itself was cDNA or gDNA.

Concerning this clone: Other nucleotide sequences from this sample produce the same CDR3.

Enrollment of patients from Seattle took place during active infection, with longitudinal follow-up. This CDR3 has 15 residues. V lost 3 bases to trimming and J lost 5 bases; unmatched junction nucleotides: 1. Germline CDR1 KGHSH, CDR2 LQKENI. In the authors' workflow: Amplification with reference gene primers provided the estimates of nucleated cell counts. Some clones are missing from TCRdb's copy, which holds only in-frame ones; the method was immunoSEQ multiplex PCR. V, J and clone size are those of that table, while D and trimming were read from the DNA. The table includes roughly 150,000 clones, 70% to 90% detected once.

Sequenced material: peripheral blood. The TCR was taken from an elderly woman with COVID-19, enrolled during active disease. V usage is TRBV18 and J usage is TRBJ2-3; 14 bases match TRBD2. CDR3 coding DNA: TGTGCCAGCTCACCCGGACTAGCGGGGGGAGATACGCAGTATTTT. Its protein is CASSPGLAGGDTQYF.